These 28 T cell receptor beta chains share one sample of origin, sequenced in a study of blood T cell repertoires in COVID-19. Assay used: immunoSEQ multiplex PCR; TCRdb lists only in-frame clones, some missing. This table has almost 500,000 clones, 75% to 90% appearing once. Specimen: PBMCs or T cells enriched from blood (not recorded which). Source of these receptors: an older woman who had recovered from COVID-19.

The chain couples TRBV12-3 or TRBV12-4 to TRBJ1-2, with 11 bases fitting TRBD1. With 4 bases clipped from V and 14 bases from J, the junction kept 3 bases outside the gene matches. This CDR3 has 11 amino acids. CDR3 loop: CASSWGQGVTF. The CDR3 coding sequence is TGTGCCAGCAGTTGGGGACAGGGGGTAACCTTC.

The chain's CDR3 is CATSGSSGNTIYF. CDR3 nucleotides: TGTGCCACCAGCGGGAGCTCTGGAAACACCATATATTTT. The gene calls are TRBV15 and TRBJ1-3; D gene uncertain. Trimming took off 5 bases at V and 0 bases at J, with 5 bases between the two ends. The CDR3 sequence is 13 residues long. Germline V lookup: CDR1 LNHNV, CDR2 YYDKDF (reference sequence).

The CDR3 reads CASSQEWAGAKDTQYF. CDR3 DNA: TGTGCCAGCAGCCAAGAATGGGCTGGGGCGAAGGATACGCAGTATTTT. The chain joins TRBV4-2 to TRBJ2-3; possibly TRBD1 for D (5 bases). The CDR3 is made up of 16 amino acids. The germline V and J ends were trimmed by 0 bases and 6 bases, with 16 bases remaining between them. Germline V lookup: CDR1 LGHNA, CDR2 YNFKEQ.

The J gene is TRBJ1-5, the V gene TRBV7-2, with D perhaps TRBD1 (5 bases). The germline gives CDR1 SGHTA, CDR2 FQGNSA. The CDR3 length is 15 residues. The V and J ends lost 3 bases and 3 bases respectively, with 12 bases between them. CDR3 nucleotide sequence: TGTGCCAGCAGCTTTGTACAGGAGACCAATCAGCCCCAGCATTTT. Its translation: CASSFVQETNQPQHF.

This chain links TRBV6-6 with TRBJ1-4; no firm D call. CDR1 MNHNY and CDR2 SVGAGI come from the germline V gene (reference sequence). V lost 0 bases and J lost 5, with 7 bases in between. The CDR3 sequence is 14 residues long. DNA of the CDR3: TGTGCCAGCAGTTACTCCCAGGCCAATGAAAAACTGTTTTTT. As protein: CASSYSQANEKLFF.

This chain links TRBV6-1 with TRBJ1-4, with a possible D match to TRBD1 (5 bases). CDR3 length equals 15 residues. Trimming cost V 3 bases and J 7 bases, with 15 bases left between them. The V gene's germline CDR1 is MNHNS and CDR2 SASEGT. The CDR3 loop is CASSERGMEGEKLFF. The DNA for the CDR3 is TGTGCCAGCAGTGAGCGGGGGATGGAGGGTGAAAAACTGTTTTTT.

V gene TRBV11-2 combines with J gene TRBJ1-2, with D possibly matching TRBD1 (6 bases). The CDR3 consists of 16 residues. V was trimmed by 6 bases and J by 1 base, leaving 18 bases between them. The germline gives CDR1 SGHAT, CDR2 FQNNGV. The CDR3 protein is CASRTMGAGFNYGYTF. In nucleotides, the CDR3 is TGTGCCAGCAGGACGATGGGGGCAGGGTTTAACTATGGCTACACCTTC.

V is TRBV21-1 and J is TRBJ1-6; the table assigns TRBD1, which was not confirmed against the DNA. TRBV21-1 has pseudogene status. The CDR3 consists of 17 residues. CDR3 DNA sequence: TGTGCCAGCAACGCAACCAGGGGAGGGGACAGGGGTACACCCCTCCACTTT. Translating gives CASNATRGGDRGTPLHF.

V and J are TRBV7-2 and TRBJ1-1; no clear D. Trimming stripped 3 bases from V and 1 base from J, with 9 bases between. The germline V gene has CDR1 SGHTA and CDR2 FQGNSA. CDR3 length equals 14 residues. The CDR3 coding sequence is TGTGCCAGCAGCTTTTCAGGTCGGAACACTGAAGCTTTCTTT. Encoded protein: CASSFSGRNTEAFF. Supplemented by reference TRBV7-2 and TRBJ1-1, the full variable domain reads GAGVSQSPSNKVTEKGKDVELRCDPISGHTALYWYRQSLGQGLEFLIYFQGNSAPDKSGLPSDRFSAERTGGSVSTLTIQRTQQEDSAVYLCASSFSGRNTEAFFGQGTRLTVV.

The chain recombines TRBV2 with TRBJ2-3; a possible D gene is TRBD2 (5 bases). This CDR3 has 13 residues. The ends were cut back, 10 bases at V and 2 bases at J, with 13 bases in the middle. The germline CDR1 and CDR2 sequences are SNHLY and FYNNEI. CDR3 nucleotide sequence: TGTGCCACCCAAAGCGGACTCACAGATACGCAGTATTTT. It encodes CATQSGLTDTQYF.

CDR3 amino acids: CASRQGALISYEQYF. Here the CDR3 DNA reads TGTGCCAGCCGACAGGGGGCCTTAATTTCCTACGAGCAGTACTTC. V is TRBV19 and J is TRBJ2-7; TRBD1 matches at 10 bases. J gave up 1 base and V 9 bases, and 9 bases lay outside the gene matches. This CDR3 region has 15 residues. Germline V CDR1 and CDR2: LNHDA, SQIVND (reference sequence).

The genes are TRBV21-1 and TRBJ2-7; the table gives TRBD1 as D, unverified against the DNA. TRBV21-1 constitutes a pseudogene. The CDR3 is 16 residues long. The DNA for the CDR3 is TGTGCCAGCCGAACAATCCGGGACATGCGGCACTACGAGCAGTACGTC. This gives the protein CASRTIRDMRHYEQYV.

At least ten counts were recorded for this clone. This chain connects TRBV5-1 to TRBJ2-1, with 9 bases lining up with TRBD1. Unmatched junction bases numbered 14, after V lost 5 bases and J lost 8 bases. CDR1 and CDR2 from the germline V gene are SGHRS and YFSETQ. CDR3 length: 16 amino acids. The CDR3 loop is CASRITPGQGWDEQFF. For the CDR3, the DNA is TGCGCCAGCAGGATTACCCCGGGACAGGGATGGGATGAGCAGTTCTTC.

This rearrangement joins TRBV7-6 to TRBJ2-2; 11 bases fit TRBD2. V was clipped by 3 bases and J by 1 base; unmatched bases: 7. The CDR3 extends over 18 amino acids. The germline V gene encodes CDR1 SGHVS and CDR2 FNYEAQ. The CDR3 spells CASSFGLAGGRNTGELFF. The CDR3 nucleotides are TGTGCCAGCAGCTTCGGTCTAGCGGGGGGCCGGAACACCGGGGAGCTGTTTTTT.

The sample holds one count of this clone. The V and J genes are TRBV6-5 and TRBJ2-1; D not resolved. V was shortened by 6 bases and J by 4 bases, with 10 bases between the two germline ends. Germline lookup yields CDR1 MNHEY and CDR2 SVGAGI. The CDR3 extends over 13 amino acids. The CDR3 DNA sequence: TGTGCCAGCAGACACTCTAGGTACAATGAGCAGTTCTTC. Translated: CASRHSRYNEQFF.

V usage is TRBV5-1 and J usage is TRBJ1-1; D gene unclear. With 7 bases removed from V and 0 bases from J, the gap between germline ends came to 13 bases. Germline CDR1 SGHRS, CDR2 YFSETQ. The CDR3 extends over 14 amino acids. The CDR3 coding sequence is TGCGCCAGCGGAGACGCGGAGCTGAACACTGAAGCTTTCTTT. Amino acid sequence: CASGDAELNTEAFF. Using reference TRBV5-1 and TRBJ1-1 for the parts outside the CDR3, the full variable domain is KAGVTQTPRYLIKTRGQQVTLSCSPISGHRSVSWYQQTPGQGLQFLFEYFSETQRNKGNFPGRFSGRQFSNSRSEMNVSTLELGDSALYLCASGDAELNTEAFFGQGTRLTVV.

The rearrangement uses TRBV5-1 and TRBJ2-2, with 12 nucleotides matching TRBD1. V was pared by 10 bases and J by 5 bases, with 6 bases of the junction left unmatched. CDR3 length: 14 amino acids. Germline V gene data show CDR1 as SGHRS and CDR2 as YFSETQ. CDR3 sequence reads: CASAGQGATGELFF. In DNA form, the CDR3 reads TGCGCCTCCGCGGGACAGGGGGCGACCGGGGAGCTGTTTTTT.

CDR3 residues: CATSAETGDEQFF. In DNA form, the CDR3 reads TGTGCCACCAGCGCCGAAACAGGGGATGAGCAGTTCTTC. The chain links TRBV24-1 to TRBJ2-1; TRBD1 agrees at 7 bases. J lost 8 bases, V lost 7 bases, and 7 bases had no gene match. CDR1 is KGHDR and CDR2 is SFDVKD in the germline V gene. This CDR3 has 13 amino acids.

The chain links TRBV2 to TRBJ1-1, with D possibly being TRBD1 (6 bases). Germline V gene lookup returns CDR1 SNHLY and CDR2 FYNNEI. The CDR3 is 14 amino acids. V was trimmed by 7 bases and J by 1 base, leaving 13 bases between them. The CDR3 DNA reads TGTGCCAGCAAGGGGACAACGGAGAACACTGAAGCTTTCTTT. Translated: CASKGTTENTEAFF.

The chain links TRBV5-1 to TRBJ2-2, with D perhaps TRBD1 (5 bases). Germline V gene sequence: CDR1 SGHRS, CDR2 YFSETQ. The CDR3 length is 14 residues. Trimming pared 3 bases from V and 8 bases from J, leaving 14 bases between. As DNA, the CDR3 is TGCGCCAGCAGCTCCGGAATCGACAGTGGGGAGCTGTTTTTT. Protein: CASSSGIDSGELFF.

The chain joins TRBV18 to TRBJ2-7; 9 bases line up with TRBD1. The V gene end was trimmed by 2 bases and the J gene end by 4 bases; junction bases not matched to a gene: 3. There are 14 residues in the CDR3. The germline CDR1 and CDR2 sequences are KGHSH and LQKENI. The CDR3 region has the DNA TGTGCCAGCTCACCAGACAGGGGGGTTTACGAGCAGTACGTC. Its translation: CASSPDRGVYEQYV.

V and J are TRBV15 and TRBJ2-7; D ambiguous. Between the trimmed V and J ends, which lost 0 bases and 0 bases, there was a span of 9 bases. This CDR3 is 15 amino acids long. The germline V gene has CDR1 LNHNV and CDR2 YYDKDF (reference sequence). The CDR3 sequence: CATSRDSRPSYEQYF. CDR3 coding DNA: TGTGCCACCAGCAGAGATTCCCGTCCCTCCTACGAGCAGTACTTC.

The chain carries TRBV7-2 and TRBJ1-1; TRBD1 aligns across 7 bases. With 5 bases clipped from V and 5 bases from J, the junction kept 11 bases outside the gene matches. The CDR3 runs 15 residues. Per germline, CDR1 SGHTA and CDR2 FQGNSA. Here the CDR3 reads CASSLSQGRRTEAFF. The CDR3 coding sequence is TGTGCCAGCAGCCTCTCACAGGGGCGGAGGACTGAAGCTTTCTTT.

The chain recombines TRBV3-1 (or the pseudogene TRBV3-2) with TRBJ1-1, with a weak D call TRBD1 (5 bases). CDR3 length: 14 amino acids. Germline assignment: CDR1 LGHDT and CDR2 YNNKEL (reference sequence). The V end lost 3 bases, the J end lost 6 bases, and 14 bases lay between the germline ends. CDR3 coding DNA: TGTGCCAGCAGCCATCAGTGGGGGGACTCTGAAGCTTTCTTT. Residues: CASSHQWGDSEAFF.

The chain links TRBV19 to TRBJ2-6, with 8 bases that match TRBD1. The germline gives CDR1 LNHDA, CDR2 SQIVND (reference sequence). V shed 5 bases and J 1 base; nucleotides not matched to a gene: 10. The CDR3 length is 18 residues. The CDR3 coding sequence is TGTGCCAGTAGTGTCGGGACAGGTTCAAATTCTGGGGCCAACGTCCTGACTTTC. Protein product: CASSVGTGSNSGANVLTF.

The chain recombines TRBV20-1 with TRBJ1-5; 9 bases are shared with TRBD1. Germline loops: CDR1 DFQATT, CDR2 SNEGSKA (reference sequence). CDR3 length: 11 amino acids. V shed 6 bases and J 10 bases; nucleotides not matched to a gene: 4. The CDR3 loop reads CSAGDREPQHF. CDR3 bases: TGCAGTGCGGGGGACAGGGAACCCCAGCATTTT.

The chain employs TRBV6-5 and TRBJ1-3, with 9 bases identical to TRBD1. The germline V gene encodes CDR1 MNHEY and CDR2 SVGAGI. This CDR3 region has 13 residues. The trim removed 6 bases at V and 3 bases at J, leaving 0 bases unmatched. The CDR3 DNA is TGTGCCAGCAGGACAGGGGGTGGAAACACCATATATTTT. Its translation: CASRTGGGNTIYF.

The chain combines TRBV6-5 with TRBJ2-6; possibly TRBD2 for D (6 bases). The CDR3 has 15 residues. Between the trimmed V and J ends, which lost 6 bases and 0 bases, there was a span of 9 bases. Per germline, CDR1 MNHEY and CDR2 SVGAGI. CDR3 amino acids: CASSWRGSGANVLTF. The CDR3 nucleotides read TGTGCCAGCAGCTGGAGGGGCTCTGGGGCCAACGTCCTGACTTTC.